The sequence of this TCR beta chain was determined in a study of regulatory T cells in long-lasting Graves disease. Overall study findings and caveats: Among samples with persistent disease, TRBV28, TRBJ1-2 and TRBJ2-5 were favored.

This clonotype was counted only a few times. As yet, its antigen is unknown. Time point specified: persistent/refractory GD, antithyroid drugs over 5 years with positive TRAb. PBMC RNA served as the TCR library source. Graves' disease diagnosis relied on American Thyroid Association guidelines. Each patient gave around 9.7 milliliters of EDTA-anticoagulated peripheral blood. Building the TCR beta libraries relied on iRepertoire HTBI primers, and CDR3 regions underwent Arm-PCR. Authors' processing steps: Samples revealed 60 to 70 TRBV and roughly 15 TRBJ segments. TCRdb itself ran the multiplex PCR reads through MiXCR, one entry per CDR3 protein. TCRdb assigned the V and J calls; the authors' analysis was not used. Here the sample spans approximately 350,000 distinct CDR3 sequences, about 23% being singletons. The CDR3 covers 16 residues. Germline CDR1 reads DFQATT; CDR2 reads SNEGSKA (reference sequence). V shed 2 bases and J 5 bases; nucleotides not matched to a gene: 11.

The sequenced sample was peripheral blood mononuclear cells (PBMCs), obtained when the disease was refractory, from a patient treated with antithyroid drugs. This rearrangement joins TRBV20-1 to TRBJ2-5; 10 positions match TRBD2. This TCR derives from a woman aged 40 to 50 with Graves disease. The CDR3 sequence: CSARRTSGAFWETQYF. CDR3 coding DNA: TGCAGTGCTAGACGGACTAGCGGAGCCTTTTGGGAGACCCAGTACTTC.